The 32 T cell receptor beta chains presented below share a single source sample, sequenced in a study of blood T cell repertoires in COVID-19. The repertoire was sequenced with immunoSEQ multiplex PCR; TCRdb's copy has only in-frame clones and lacks some. Here the sample spans over 85,000 clones, around 90% being singletons. Material for sequencing was peripheral blood. Every receptor here comes from a human donor with COVID-19, enrolled during active disease. The donor label of this sample is uncertain.

This clone was recorded only once. The rearrangement links TRBV7-6 to TRBJ2-1; TRBD1 aligns across 9 bases. CDR3 length: 13 residues. Germline assignment: CDR1 SGHVS and CDR2 FNYEAQ. V was clipped by 3 bases and J by 6 bases; unmatched bases: 0. The CDR3 loop is CASSLDRGNEQFF. The DNA for the CDR3 is TGTGCCAGCAGCTTGGACAGGGGCAATGAGCAGTTCTTC.

This clone is a singleton in its sample. This chain links TRBV6-5 with TRBJ2-4; the match to TRBD1 covers 7 bases. V lost 5 bases and J lost 3; bases outside the gene matches: 7. CDR3 length equals 15 residues. Per the germline V gene, CDR1 is MNHEY and CDR2 is SVGAGI. The CDR3 is CASSSPGTDKNIQYF. In nucleotides, the CDR3 is TGTGCCAGCAGTAGCCCCGGGACAGACAAAAACATTCAGTACTTC.

The CDR3 coding sequence is TGTGCCAGCATCGCCCTGGGGACTAGCGGGCAAGAGACCCAGTACTTC. It specifies CASIALGTSGQETQYF. The chain uses TRBV28 and TRBJ2-5; 12 bases are shared with TRBD2. Unmatched junction bases numbered 8, after V lost 7 bases and J lost 2 bases. The CDR3 contains 16 residues. Germline V gene lookup returns CDR1 MDHEN and CDR2 SYDVKM.

V usage is TRBV7-2 and J usage is TRBJ2-3, with 9 nucleotides matching TRBD2. V was pared by 5 bases and J by 6 bases, with 12 bases of the junction left unmatched. The germline CDR1 and CDR2 sequences are SGHTA and FQGNSA. This CDR3 spans 16 amino acids. The CDR3 region is CASSKLAGLRVDTQYF. The CDR3 DNA is TGTGCCAGCAGCAAACTAGCGGGTCTAAGGGTGGATACGCAGTATTTT.

The V and J genes are TRBV28 and TRBJ1-5; no clear D gene. CDR3 length: 11 residues. CDR1 and CDR2 (germline): MDHEN, SYDVKM. V lost 7 bases and J 5 bases, leaving 6 bases between the germline ends. The CDR3 bases are TGTGCCAGCAATCAGGATCAGCCCCAGCATTTT. Translating it yields CASNQDQPQHF.

A remark on this clone: Its ends do not fully match the called genes, so a read error is possible. The chain joins TRBV6-1 to TRBJ1-1, with 7 positions matching TRBD1. This CDR3 has 15 residues. Germline CDR1 reads MNHNS; CDR2 reads SASEGT. The CDR3 DNA is TGTGCCGGCAGTGAATTACAGGGGATGAACACTGAAGCTTTCTTT. Amino acids: CAGSELQGMNTEAFF.

This chain links TRBV4-3 with TRBJ1-5; the match to TRBD1 covers 8 bases. Germline values: CDR1 LGHNA, CDR2 YSLEER. J gave up 0 bases and V 4 bases, and 5 bases lay outside the gene matches. The CDR3 covers 16 residues. CDR3 coding DNA: TGCGCCAGCAGCCTCCGGACAGGGTATAGCAATCAGCCCCAGCATTTT. As protein: CASSLRTGYSNQPQHF.

The chain couples TRBV2 to TRBJ2-7; D is unresolved. Germline CDR1 SNHLY, CDR2 FYNNEI. V dropped 2 bases and J dropped 6 bases, with 11 bases sitting between them. The CDR3 contains 13 residues. The CDR3 here is CASSELWQREQYF. The CDR3, as DNA: TGTGCCAGCAGTGAATTATGGCAGCGCGAGCAGTACTTC.

This chain uses TRBV7-2 with TRBJ1-5; the D gene is possibly TRBD1 (5 bases). Between the trimmed V and J ends, which lost 5 bases and 3 bases, there was a span of 11 bases. Germline CDR1 reads SGHTA; CDR2 reads FQGNSA. CDR3 length: 14 amino acids. The CDR3 nucleotides are TGTGCCAGCAGCCCGGACAATTACAATCAGCCCCAGCATTTT. Translating gives CASSPDNYNQPQHF.

The chain is built from TRBV30 and TRBJ1-2; 7 bases map to TRBD1. There are 18 residues in the CDR3. The germline gives CDR1 GTSNPN, CDR2 SVGIG (reference sequence). V was pared by 1 base and J by 2 bases, with 16 bases of the junction left unmatched. The CDR3 DNA reads TGTGCCTGGAGTGCTTACGGAGGGGACAGCCAGCTAAACTATGGCTACACCTTC. Protein product: CAWSAYGGDSQLNYGYTF.

The chain has TRBV11-3 and TRBJ2-1; 10 nucleotides line up with TRBD2. This CDR3 region has 15 residues. J gave up 10 bases and V 2 bases, and 8 bases lay outside the gene matches. Per the germline V gene, CDR1 is SGHNT and CDR2 is YENEEA. The chain's CDR3 is CASSLILAGVTEQFF. Here the CDR3 DNA reads TGTGCCAGCAGCTTAATCCTAGCGGGGGTCACGGAGCAGTTCTTC. The variable domain in full, with the rest retrieved from reference TRBV11-3 and TRBJ2-1, is EAGVVQSPRYKIIEKKQPVAFWCNPISGHNTLYWYLQNLGQGPELLIRYENEEAVDDSQLPKDRFSAERLKGVDSTLKIQPAELGDSAVYLCASSLILAGVTEQFFGPGTRLTVL.

This clone was counted once. The J gene is TRBJ2-3, the V gene TRBV15; possibly TRBD1 for D (6 bases). The CDR3 is made up of 16 amino acids. Deletions cut 0 bases from V and 4 bases from J, with 14 bases between. Looked up from germline, CDR1 is LNHNV and CDR2 is YYDKDF (reference sequence). The CDR3 DNA follows: TGTGCCACCAGCAGAGATGTGGACCAGGGGTCAGATACGCAGTATTTT. Translation gives CATSRDVDQGSDTQYF.

The chain employs TRBV5-1 and TRBJ1-3; 7 bases match TRBD1. V was pared by 3 bases and J by 2 bases, with 5 bases of the junction left unmatched. Germline V gene sequence: CDR1 SGHRS, CDR2 YFSETQ. The CDR3 spans 15 residues. This CDR3 reads CASSSGQAAGNTIYF. The CDR3 nucleotides are TGCGCCAGCAGCTCCGGACAGGCAGCTGGAAACACCATATATTTT.

The V and J genes are TRBV3-1 (or the pseudogene TRBV3-2) and TRBJ1-5, with 7 bases fitting TRBD1. The J segment lost 3 bases and the V segment lost 2 bases, leaving 1 base of the junction unmatched. CDR3 length: 14 residues. Per the germline V gene, CDR1 is LGHDT and CDR2 is YNNKEL (reference sequence). The CDR3 is CASSQTGANQPQHF. The CDR3 DNA reads as TGTGCCAGCAGCCAAACAGGGGCCAATCAGCCCCAGCATTTT.

The rearrangement uses TRBV7-6 and TRBJ2-3; perhaps TRBD1 as D (5 bases). V lost 1 base to trimming and J lost 1 base, with 12 bases between them. Germline CDR1 SGHVS, CDR2 FNYEAQ. The CDR3 length is 16 residues. The CDR3 is CASSLEQGTGTDTQYF. CDR3 DNA: TGTGCCAGCAGCTTAGAGCAGGGCACGGGCACAGATACGCAGTATTTT.

The chain couples TRBV15 to TRBJ2-7; D might be TRBD2 (7 bases). V was pared by 1 base and J by 0 bases, with 13 bases between. The CDR3 has 16 residues. CDR1 is LNHNV and CDR2 is YYDKDF in the germline V gene (reference sequence). The CDR3 DNA reads TGTGCCACCAGCAGAGTGGGAGGGGGGCTCTCCTACGAGCAGTACTTC. Protein sequence: CATSRVGGGLSYEQYF.

The chain is built from TRBV5-1 and TRBJ2-3; 9 bases map to TRBD1. In germline, CDR1 is SGHRS, CDR2 YFSETQ. V lost 2 bases, J lost 6 bases, and 10 bases stayed unmatched. This CDR3 spans 16 amino acids. The CDR3 sequence: CASSFLGRDREDTQYF. The CDR3 coding sequence is TGCGCCAGCAGCTTTCTCGGTAGGGACAGGGAGGATACGCAGTATTTT.

The V call is TRBV7-9, the J call TRBJ2-4; 9 nucleotides line up with TRBD2. V was clipped by 5 bases and J by 5 bases; unmatched bases: 7. The germline CDR1 and CDR2 sequences are SEHNR and FQNEAQ (reference sequence). This CDR3 has 15 residues. As DNA, the CDR3 is TGTGCCAGCAGCGCTAAGACTAGCGGTGAAAACATTCAGTACTTC. Protein sequence: CASSAKTSGENIQYF. The full variable domain, with the rest looked up from reference TRBV7-9 and TRBJ2-4, is DTGVSQNPRHKITKRGQNVTFRCDPISEHNRLYWYRQTLGQGPEFLTYFQNEAQLEKSRLLSDRFSAERPKGSFSTLEIQRTEQGDSAMYLCASSAKTSGENIQYFGAGTRLSVL.

V and J are TRBV18 and TRBJ2-1; 9 bases are shared with TRBD2. The V segment lost 0 bases and the J segment 12 bases; nucleotides outside the gene matches: 12. The CDR3 loop spans 16 amino acids. Germline loops: CDR1 KGHSH, CDR2 LQKENI. The CDR3 region is CASSPPTLSSGRVQFF. DNA of the CDR3: TGTGCCAGCTCACCACCGACTCTTAGTAGCGGGAGAGTGCAGTTCTTC.

This chain uses TRBV18 with TRBJ1-3; 8 bases are shared with TRBD1. This CDR3 has 17 amino acids. Germline values: CDR1 KGHSH, CDR2 LQKENI. V lost 4 bases and J lost 1; bases outside the gene matches: 9. The CDR3 nucleotides are TGTGCCAGCTCACGAGACAGGGGCGAAAAATCTGGAAACACCATATATTTT. This sequence encodes CASSRDRGEKSGNTIYF. Combining the CDR3 with reference TRBV18 and TRBJ1-3 gives the whole variable domain NAGVMQNPRHLVRRRGQEARLRCSPMKGHSHVYWYRQLPEEGLKFMVYLQKENIIDESGMPKERFSAEFPKEGPSILRIQQVVRGDSAAYFCASSRDRGEKSGNTIYFGEGSWLTVV.

The chain has TRBV4-1 and TRBJ2-3; no firm D call. Germline CDR1 and CDR2: MGHRA and YSYEKL. V lost 0 bases and J 6 bases, leaving 19 bases between the germline ends. This CDR3 region has 17 residues. Here the CDR3 reads CASSQEARSTLGDTQYF. In nucleotides, the CDR3 is TGCGCCAGCAGCCAAGAGGCGAGGAGCACCCTCGGGGATACGCAGTATTTT.

In the case of this clone: This same CDR3 is encoded by further DNA sequences in the sample. The chain has TRBV28 and TRBJ1-2; 8 bases match TRBD1. The CDR3 loop spans 14 amino acids. The J segment lost 2 bases and the V segment lost 7 bases, leaving 6 bases of the junction unmatched. The germline CDR1 and CDR2 sequences are MDHEN and SYDVKM. CDR3 coding DNA: TGTGCCAGCACCTTGACAGGGGCGAACTATGGCTACACCTTC. It specifies CASTLTGANYGYTF.

The rearrangement links TRBV30 to TRBJ1-3, with TRBD1 matching over 7 bases. Per the germline V gene, CDR1 is GTSNPN and CDR2 is SVGIG (reference sequence). V gave up 1 base and J gave up 0 bases; unmatched junction bases: 3. The CDR3 is made up of 15 amino acids. CDR3 in amino acids: CAWSDHRGSGNTIYF. CDR3 in DNA: TGTGCCTGGAGTGACCACAGGGGCTCTGGAAACACCATATATTTT.

This chain joins TRBV6-5 and TRBJ1-2; tentatively, D is TRBD1 (6 bases). CDR1 is MNHEY, CDR2 SVGAGI, per germline. This CDR3 contains 14 residues. The V end lost 8 bases, the J end lost 0 bases, and 13 bases lay between the germline ends. DNA for the CDR3: TGTGCCAGCTCCAGGGGACACCCTAACTATGGCTACACCTTC. Its protein product is CASSRGHPNYGYTF.

The rearrangement uses TRBV9 and TRBJ1-6; no clear D gene. Germline V gene sequence: CDR1 SGDLS, CDR2 YYNGEE. This CDR3 is 14 amino acids long. V dropped 4 bases and J dropped 6 bases, with 11 bases sitting between them. CDR3 protein: CASSSRVTNSPLHF. The CDR3 DNA follows: TGTGCCAGCAGCTCTCGGGTCACTAATTCACCCCTCCACTTT.

The chain employs TRBV6-5 and TRBJ1-6; no clear D. Germline V gene data show CDR1 as MNHEY and CDR2 as SVGAGI. Trimming shortened V by 0 bases and J by 4 bases, and 10 bases separated the two germline ends. The CDR3 has 16 residues. CDR3 DNA: TGTGCCAGCAGTTACTCGGAAACAGATTATAATTCACCCCTCCACTTT. Translating it yields CASSYSETDYNSPLHF.

V and J are TRBV5-1 and TRBJ1-2, with 8 positions matching TRBD1. Losses at the gene ends were 3 bases for V and 6 bases for J; bases not matched to a gene: 7. The CDR3 spans 14 residues. CDR1 is SGHRS, CDR2 YFSETQ, per germline. CDR3 nucleotides: TGCGCCAGCAGCTCAGGACAGGGCCGCGATGGCTACACCTTC. Its translation is CASSSGQGRDGYTF. Supplemented by reference TRBV5-1 and TRBJ1-2, the full variable domain reads KAGVTQTPRYLIKTRGQQVTLSCSPISGHRSVSWYQQTPGQGLQFLFEYFSETQRNKGNFPGRFSGRQFSNSRSEMNVSTLELGDSALYLCASSSGQGRDGYTFGSGTRLTVV.

The V gene is TRBV24-1, the J gene TRBJ1-2, with TRBD1 matching over 8 bases. Germline lookup yields CDR1 KGHDR and CDR2 SFDVKD. The CDR3 has 13 amino acids. J lost 5 bases, V lost 5 bases, and 3 bases had no gene match. The CDR3 DNA is TGTGCCACCAGTGCAGGACAGGGATATGGCTACACCTTC. It specifies CATSAGQGYGYTF.

With respect to this clone: The same CDR3 is also encoded by other DNA sequences in this sample. This chain uses TRBV19 with TRBJ1-1; D unresolved. Germline-derived CDR1 and CDR2 are LNHDA and SQIVND (reference sequence). The CDR3 contains 13 residues. Trimming cost V 3 bases and J 1 base, with 6 bases left between them. CDR3 region: CASSISGNTEAFF. CDR3 DNA sequence: TGTGCCAGTAGTATTAGCGGGAACACTGAAGCTTTCTTT.

This clone occurred once. The V and J genes are TRBV7-6 and TRBJ2-7; 7 bases align to TRBD1. The germline V gene encodes CDR1 SGHVS and CDR2 FNYEAQ. CDR3 length: 15 residues. Germline trimming cut 5 bases from V and 4 bases from J; bases unmatched to any gene: 11. CDR3 loop: CASSLRQGKGYEQYF. DNA for the CDR3: TGTGCCAGCAGCCTTAGACAGGGAAAGGGGTACGAGCAGTACTTC.

The J gene is TRBJ2-6, the V gene TRBV3-1 (or the pseudogene TRBV3-2); TRBD1 might be the D (5 bases). Germline assignment: CDR1 LGHDT and CDR2 YNNKEL (reference sequence). The CDR3 totals 16 residues. The ends were cut back, 4 bases at V and 2 bases at J, with 12 bases in the middle. The CDR3 sequence: CASSRHPRAGANVLTF. Written as DNA, the CDR3 is TGTGCCAGCAGCCGGCATCCCAGGGCTGGGGCCAACGTCCTGACTTTC.

The chain joins TRBV29-1 to TRBJ1-2; 7 bases match TRBD1. Germline CDR1 SQVTM, CDR2 ANQGSEA. J lost 2 bases, V lost 4 bases, and 10 bases had no gene match. The CDR3 has 15 residues. CDR3 residues: CSVAGTVEDNYGYTF. Written as DNA, the CDR3 is TGCAGCGTTGCTGGGACAGTAGAGGACAACTATGGCTACACCTTC.